These 3 T cell receptor beta chains originate from one sample sequenced in a study of blood T cells in healthy people across ages. Through a sample-barcoded 5' primer and a J-beta primer mix, a second PCR was run for roughly 6 to 11 cycles. TCRdb ran MiXCR on the 5' RACE reads and lists one entry per CDR3 protein. This sample has 800,000 to 950,000 distinct CDR3 sequences, with approximately 49% found just once. Sequencing was carried out using blood. The receptors here all came from a man aged 30-40 years in good health.

There are a few counts of this clonotype. The chain has TRBV2 and TRBJ1-2, with D uncertain. This CDR3 contains 13 residues. The germline CDR1 and CDR2 sequences are SNHLY and FYNNEI. The ends were cut back, 2 bases at V and 8 bases at J, with 12 bases in the middle. As DNA, the CDR3 is TGTGCCAGCAGTGAATTAGGAGGGAGCGGCTACACCTTC. Amino acids: CASSELGGSGYTF.

The V gene is TRBV2, the J gene TRBJ1-3; no clear D gene. CDR1 is SNHLY, CDR2 FYNNEI, per germline. The CDR3 sequence is 16 residues long. Deletions cut 2 bases from V and 4 bases from J, with 15 bases between. The CDR3 loop reads CASSERPAQRGNTIYF. CDR3 in DNA: TGTGCCAGCAGTGAAAGGCCCGCGCAAAGGGGAAACACCATATATTTT.

Worth noting for this clonotype: It is unclear where the CDR3 begins or ends on the DNA, so no DNA is shown, and the CDR3 is as TCRdb lists it. The chain joins TRBV20-1 to TRBJ2-3; the table gives TRBD1 as D, unverified against the DNA. Termini included, the CDR3 measures 14 amino acids. Germline V gene data show CDR1 as DFQATT and CDR2 as SNEGSKA (reference sequence). The CDR3 protein is CSTSAGELTDTQYF.